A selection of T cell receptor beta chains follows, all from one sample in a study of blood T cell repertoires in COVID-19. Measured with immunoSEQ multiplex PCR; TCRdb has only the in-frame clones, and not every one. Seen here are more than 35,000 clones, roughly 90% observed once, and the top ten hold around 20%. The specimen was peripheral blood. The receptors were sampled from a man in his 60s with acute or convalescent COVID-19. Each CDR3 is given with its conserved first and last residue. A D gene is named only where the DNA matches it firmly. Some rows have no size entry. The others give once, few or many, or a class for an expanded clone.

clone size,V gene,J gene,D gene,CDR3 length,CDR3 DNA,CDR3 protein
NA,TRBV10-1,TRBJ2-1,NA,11,TGCGCCAGCTCAGGTATGAATGAGCAGTTCTTC,CASSGMNEQFF
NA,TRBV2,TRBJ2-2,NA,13,TGTGCCAGCAGCAGGGCCCACACCGGGGAGCTGTTTTTT,CASSRAHTGELFF
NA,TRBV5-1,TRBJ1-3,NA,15,TGCGCCAGCAGTCACTCCCAGGGGTATGGAAACACCATATATTTT,CASSHSQGYGNTIYF
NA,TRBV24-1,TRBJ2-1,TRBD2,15,TGTGCCACCAGTGACTCAGGGACTAGCGTGAATGAGCAGTTCTTC,CATSDSGTSVNEQFF
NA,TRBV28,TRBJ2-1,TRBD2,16,TGTGCCAGCAGTCCGCGGACTAGCGGGAGCAGCCATGAGCAGTTCTTC,CASSPRTSGSSHEQFF
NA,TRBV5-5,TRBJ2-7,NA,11,TGTGCCAGCAGCTCTACCTACGAGCAGTACTTC,CASSSTYEQYF
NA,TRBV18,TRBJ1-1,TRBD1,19,TGTGCCAGCTCACCCCTCGGTGGACAGGGGGCCGGAATGAACACTGAAGCTTTCTTT,CASSPLGGQGAGMNTEAFF
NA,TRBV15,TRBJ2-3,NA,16,TGTGCCACCAGCTCACACACAGAGATGGACTTTCCCTGGCAGTATTTT,CATSSHTEMDFPWQYF
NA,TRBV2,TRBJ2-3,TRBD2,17,TGTGCCAGCTTGGATGTGGGACTACTAACTAGCACAGATACGCAGTATTTT,CASLDVGLLTSTDTQYF
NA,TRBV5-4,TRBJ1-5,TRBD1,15,TGTGCCAGCAGCTCAGGAGGGGGCCCCAATCAGCCCCAGCATTTT,CASSSGGGPNQPQHF
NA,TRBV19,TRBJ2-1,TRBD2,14,TGTGCCAGTACCGGGACTAGCGGCTACAATGAGCAGTTCTTC,CASTGTSGYNEQFF
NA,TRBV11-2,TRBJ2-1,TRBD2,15,TGTGCCAGCAGCATACTAGCGGGAGCGTACAATGAGCAGTTCTTC,CASSILAGAYNEQFF
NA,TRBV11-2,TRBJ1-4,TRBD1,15,TGTGCCAGCAGCCCGAGGACAGGGGGGGATGAAAAACTGTTTTTT,CASSPRTGGDEKLFF
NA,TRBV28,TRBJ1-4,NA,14,TGTGCCAGCAGCTCCCGGGGAACGAATGAAAAACTGTTTTTT,CASSSRGTNEKLFF
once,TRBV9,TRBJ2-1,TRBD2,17,TGTGCCAGCAGCGTAGGGGGGGGAGGGCCCCCCTACAATGAGCAGTTCTTC,CASSVGGGGPPYNEQFF
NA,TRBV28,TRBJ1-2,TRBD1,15,TGTGCCAGCAGTCCTCAGGGACAGGGGGCGGCTGGCTACACCTTC,CASSPQGQGAAGYTF
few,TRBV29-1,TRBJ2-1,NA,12,TGCAGCGTGGCCGACGGGTACAATGAGCAGTTCTTC,CSVADGYNEQFF
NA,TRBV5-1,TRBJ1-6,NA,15,TGCGCCAGCAGCTTTCAAACAGGGCAAAATTCACCCCTCCACTTT,CASSFQTGQNSPLHF
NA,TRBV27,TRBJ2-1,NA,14,TGTGCCAGCAGTGCATCTCTGGCTTACAATGAGCAGTTCTTC,CASSASLAYNEQFF
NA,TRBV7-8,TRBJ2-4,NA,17,TGTGCCAGCAGCCCCCCCCTCTTAGCTGGGGCCAAAAACATTCAGTACTTC,CASSPPLLAGAKNIQYF
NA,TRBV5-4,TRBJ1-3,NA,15,TGTGCCAGCAGCACAGACCCTTCCTCTGGAAACACCATATATTTT,CASSTDPSSGNTIYF
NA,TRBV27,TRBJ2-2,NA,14,TGTGCCAGCAGTTTATCCGGGACAATCGGGGAGCTGTTTTTT,CASSLSGTIGELFF
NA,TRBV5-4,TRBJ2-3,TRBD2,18,TGTGCCAGCAGCCCGCGGACTAGCGGAATTTTAAGCACAGATACGCAGTATTTT,CASSPRTSGILSTDTQYF
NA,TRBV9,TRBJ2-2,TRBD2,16,TGTGCCAGCAGCGTAGCCCTAGCGGGACCCACCGGGGAGCTGTTTTTT,CASSVALAGPTGELFF
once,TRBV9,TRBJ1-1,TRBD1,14,TGTGCCAGCAGCGTCGGGACAGGTTGGACTGAAGCTTTCTTT,CASSVGTGWTEAFF
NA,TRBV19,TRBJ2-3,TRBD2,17,TGTGCCAGTAGTAAGTATAGTTCCGCGGGAGGTGGAGATACGCAGTATTTT,CASSKYSSAGGGDTQYF
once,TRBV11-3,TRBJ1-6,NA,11,TGTGCCAGCAGCTCGAATTCACCCCTCCACTTT,CASSSNSPLHF
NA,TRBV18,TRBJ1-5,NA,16,TGTGCCAGCTCACCCGGCAGGGGATATAGCAATCAGCCCCAGCATTTT,CASSPGRGYSNQPQHF
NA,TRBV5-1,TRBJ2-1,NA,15,TGCGCCAGCATTTCCGGGACTGAACCTCGGAGTGAGCAGTTCTTC,CASISGTEPRSEQFF
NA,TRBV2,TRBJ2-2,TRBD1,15,TGTGCCAGCAGGGAATTTACAGGGGACACCGGGGAGCTGTTTTTT,CASREFTGDTGELFF
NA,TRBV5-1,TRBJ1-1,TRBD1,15,TGCGCCAGCAGCACCGACAGGGTTGGAGGCACTGAAGCTTTCTTT,CASSTDRVGGTEAFF
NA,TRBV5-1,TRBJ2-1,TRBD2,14,TGCGCCAGCAGCTTGAGACTAGCGGGAGTAGAGCAGTTCTTC,CASSLRLAGVEQFF
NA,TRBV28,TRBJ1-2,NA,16,TGTGCCAGCAGTTTAGCCTCCAGGGGCGCTGTCGGGGGCTACACCTTC,CASSLASRGAVGGYTF
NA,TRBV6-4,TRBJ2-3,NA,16,TGTGCCAGCAGTGACTCGGTGGCTAGCGGCACAGATACGCAGTATTTT,CASSDSVASGTDTQYF
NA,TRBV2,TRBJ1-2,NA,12,TGTGCCAGCAGTGAGGACTCTTATGGCTACACCTTC,CASSEDSYGYTF
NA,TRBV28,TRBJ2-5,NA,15,TGTGCCAGCAGTTTTACGGGGGTTTGGAGAGAGACCCAGTACTTC,CASSFTGVWRETQYF
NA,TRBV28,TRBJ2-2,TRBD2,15,TGTGCCAGCATCACCGGGGAGGGTGGTACCGGGGAGCTGTTTTTT,CASITGEGGTGELFF
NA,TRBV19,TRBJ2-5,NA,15,TGTGCCAGTAGTATAGTACAGGGCCTACAAGAGACCCAGTACTTC,CASSIVQGLQETQYF
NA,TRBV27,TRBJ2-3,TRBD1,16,TGTGCCAGCAATCGGCTAGGGACAGGGCCCACAGATACGCAGTATTTT,CASNRLGTGPTDTQYF
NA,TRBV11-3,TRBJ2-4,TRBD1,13,TGTGCCAGCAGGGCTACAGGGGCAAACATTCAGTACTTC,CASRATGANIQYF
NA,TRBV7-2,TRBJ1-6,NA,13,TGTGCCAGCAGCCCCGGAGGTTCTTCACCCCTCCACTTT,CASSPGGSSPLHF
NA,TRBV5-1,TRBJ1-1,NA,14,TGCGCCAGCAGCTTACAGGGTTCGAACACTGAAGCTTTCTTT,CASSLQGSNTEAFF
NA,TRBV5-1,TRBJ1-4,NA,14,TGCGCCAGCAGCTTGGGGACAGAGAATGAAAAACTGTTTTTT,CASSLGTENEKLFF
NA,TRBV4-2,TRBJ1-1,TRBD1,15,TGTGCCAGCAGCCAAGGGGACAGCGTGAACACTGAAGCTTTCTTT,CASSQGDSVNTEAFF
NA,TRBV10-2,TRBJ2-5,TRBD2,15,TGCGCCAGCAGTGAGACTAGCGGGAGCGGTGAGACCCAGTACTTC,CASSETSGSGETQYF
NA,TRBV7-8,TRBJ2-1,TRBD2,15,TGTGCCAGCAGCTCCCTGACTAGCGGAAACAATGAGCAGTTCTTC,CASSSLTSGNNEQFF
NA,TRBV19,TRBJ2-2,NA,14,TGTGCCAGTAACGGCGACAGATTCACCGGGGAGCTGTTTTTT,CASNGDRFTGELFF
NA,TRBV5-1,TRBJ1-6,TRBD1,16,TGCGCCAGCAGCCTCAGGGGGCCCTATGGAGACTCACCCCTCCACTTT,CASSLRGPYGDSPLHF